This TCR beta chain emerged from a study of CD8+ T cells in alopecia areata. Peripheral blood and lesional scalp punch biopsies came from alopecia areata patients. cDNA prepared by RNA extraction and subsequent reverse transcription served as the template for sequencing. Clones were read by immunoSEQ multiplex PCR, and TCRdb kept only the in-frame ones, dropping some. The sample records some 51,000 clones, approximately 96% being singletons. The CDR3 has 18 residues. Trimming shortened V by 4 bases and J by 8 bases, and 27 bases separated the two germline ends. Germline V gene lookup returns CDR1 SNHLY and CDR2 FYNNEI.

The starting material was CD8+ T cells sorted from blood, obtained at week 0. The receptor comes from a human donor with alopecia areata. The genes are TRBV2 and TRBJ2-4; TRBD1 might be the D (6 bases). The CDR3 DNA sequence: TGTGCCAGCAGTGCCCAAGGGCCCCGAGGGACAAAAGACCACATTCAGTACTTC. Translated: CASSAQGPRGTKDHIQYF.